A selection of T cell receptor beta chains follows, all from one sample in a study of T cell responses to AZD1222 COVID-19 vaccine. Some clones are missing from TCRdb's copy, which holds only in-frame ones; the method was immunoSEQ multiplex PCR. The repertoire holds 45,000 to 65,000 clones, with roughly 86% as singletons. This material consisted of peripheral blood, taken 28 days after the second AZD1222 dose. The receptors were sampled from an adult who received the AZD1222 COVID-19 vaccine. Each CDR3 is given without its conserved first and last residue.

TRBV19,TRBJ1-1,ASSTLNTEAF
TRBV19,TRBJ1-2,ASSTPWGYT
TRBV6-5,TRBJ2-5,ASSYGQGLGTQY
TRBV7-6,TRBJ1-3,ASSLAETGNTIY
TRBV11-2,TRBJ1-1,ASSFRGNTEAF
TRBV6-5,TRBJ1-2,ASSSGDSYGYT
TRBV27,TRBJ2-3,ASSFGATWGSPSTDTQY
TRBV11-3,TRBJ2-3,ASSDRTGPDTQY
TRBV5-8,TRBJ1-3,ASSPQGWGNTIY
TRBV11-1,TRBJ2-1,ASSPGTGVSEQF
TRBV11-2,TRBJ1-4,ASSKNSGTENEKLF
TRBV19,TRBJ1-5,ASTMGQTDQPQH
TRBV2,TRBJ2-3,ASSEGSTDTQY
TRBV6-5,TRBJ1-4,AGAHRDRGNEKLF
TRBV5-4,TRBJ2-1,ASSLAKGGEQF
TRBV18,TRBJ1-2,ASSPPVGQGIGYT
TRBV19,TRBJ1-5,ASSIPGNNQPQH
TRBV15,TRBJ2-7,ATSNRGTDYEQY
TRBV6-6,TRBJ2-7,ATGERGYEQY
TRBV19,TRBJ2-7,ASSKTGTGQEQY
TRBV2,TRBJ2-7,ASRESPGQSYEQY
TRBV3-1/TRBV3-2,TRBJ2-2,ASSPGTSGTFTGELF
TRBV19,TRBJ2-7,ASSRDRGSYEQY
TRBV4-1,TRBJ1-4,ASSQEGQGAIGEKLF
TRBV6-5,TRBJ2-5,ASSYNGGPQETQY
TRBV7-3,TRBJ2-1,ASSLTGGTNNEQF
TRBV19,TRBJ2-3,ATWSDTQY
TRBV19,TRBJ2-7,ASRLAGGPLAGEQY
TRBV5-1,TRBJ2-1,ASSPRWRTALPNEQF